Listed here are 22 T cell receptor beta chains from one sample, sequenced in a study of siplizumab effects on memory and regulatory T cells. Only in-frame clones appear in the TCRdb table, and some are missing; sequencing was by immunoSEQ multiplex PCR. The table lists 70,000 or so clones, around 90% of them singletons. Sequenced material: CD8+ T cells sorted from blood. Receptors were obtained from a human donor in good health.

A remark on this clone: Other nucleotide sequences in the sample specify the same CDR3. V and J are TRBV7-2 and TRBJ2-7; D may be TRBD2 (5 bases). The CDR3 spans 15 residues. The germline CDR1 and CDR2 sequences are SGHTA and FQGNSA. The ends were cut back, 5 bases at V and 4 bases at J, with 18 bases in the middle. CDR3 protein: CASSPTGPRRYEQYF. The CDR3, as DNA: TGTGCCAGCAGCCCCACGGGTCCGCGGAGGTACGAGCAGTACTTC.

The chain has TRBV6-1 and TRBJ2-3; TRBD2 aligns across 7 bases. Germline assignment: CDR1 MNHNS and CDR2 SASEGT. After removal of 0 bases from V and 2 bases from J, the junction contained 2 bases not matched to a gene. The CDR3 length is 15 residues. The CDR3 DNA is TGTGCCAGCAGTGAAGCGCGGGACTACACAGATACGCAGTATTTT. Translation gives CASSEARDYTDTQYF.

In this sample, this clone turned up once. The gene calls are TRBV27 and TRBJ2-7, with 9 bases lining up with TRBD2. The V segment lost 4 bases and the J segment 3 bases; nucleotides outside the gene matches: 4. The CDR3 is 14 amino acids. Germline values: CDR1 MNHEY, CDR2 SMNVEV (reference sequence). The CDR3 here is CASSSGLARYEQYF. CDR3 coding DNA: TGTGCCAGCAGTTCGGGACTAGCTCGCTACGAGCAGTACTTC.

V gene TRBV13 combines with J gene TRBJ2-1, with D possibly being TRBD1 (6 bases). CDR1 PRHDT and CDR2 FYEKMQ come from the germline V gene (reference sequence). Trimming removed 5 bases from V and 5 bases from J, with 10 bases in between. CDR3 length: 13 residues. The CDR3: CASSQQGNNEQFF. The CDR3 nucleotides are TGTGCCAGCAGCCAACAGGGTAACAATGAGCAGTTCTTC.

This chain links TRBV4-1 with TRBJ2-5, with D perhaps matching TRBD2 (6 bases). From germline, CDR1 is MGHRA and CDR2 YSYEKL. Trimming took off 3 bases at V and 3 bases at J, with 11 bases between the two ends. The CDR3 has 14 residues. In nucleotides, the CDR3 is TGCGCCAGCAGCCAGGCCGGGACTGAAGAGACCCAGTACTTC. This encodes CASSQAGTEETQYF.

The chain has TRBV27 and TRBJ1-5; the D is unclear. The CDR3 consists of 14 residues. CDR1 is MNHEY, CDR2 SMNVEV, per germline (reference sequence). V was clipped by 5 bases and J by 7 bases, with 15 bases between them. The CDR3 DNA sequence: TGTGCCAGCAGTAGGACCTCCGGTGGGCAGCCCCAGCATTTT. Its protein product is CASSRTSGGQPQHF.

The chain links TRBV9 to TRBJ2-3; no clear D. Trimming left V 0 bases short and J 6 bases short, with 8 bases between. This CDR3 contains 13 residues. Germline CDR1 is SGDLS and CDR2 is YYNGEE. The CDR3 spells CASSVGSWDTQYF. In DNA form, the CDR3 reads TGTGCCAGCAGCGTAGGCTCGTGGGATACGCAGTATTTT.

This chain connects TRBV2 to TRBJ2-2; unclear D gene. Germline CDR1 reads SNHLY; CDR2 reads FYNNEI. V was trimmed by 6 bases and J by 0 bases, leaving 14 bases between them. There are 16 residues in the CDR3. The CDR3 sequence: CASSVLPPSNTGELFF. In nucleotides, the CDR3 is TGTGCCAGCAGCGTACTTCCCCCCTCGAACACCGGGGAGCTGTTTTTT.

CDR3 residues: CASSSEVNTEAFF. In DNA form, the CDR3 reads TGTGCCAGCAGCTCCGAGGTCAACACTGAAGCTTTCTTT. The chain uses TRBV7-9 and TRBJ1-1; D is unclear. The CDR3 is made up of 13 amino acids. Per germline, CDR1 SEHNR and CDR2 FQNEAQ (reference sequence). The V and J ends lost 4 bases and 2 bases respectively, with 8 bases between them.

This chain uses TRBV7-9 with TRBJ2-1, with D unresolved. In germline, CDR1 is SEHNR, CDR2 FQNEAQ (reference sequence). V lost 2 bases, J lost 12 bases, and 11 bases lay in between. The CDR3 is 12 amino acids. The CDR3 DNA follows: TGTGCCAGCAGCTTAATAATCGAGGTGCAGTTCTTC. The encoded protein is CASSLIIEVQFF.

The chain is built from TRBV5-8 and TRBJ2-5; D perhaps matches TRBD1 (6 bases). The J call is uncertain, as TRBJ2-7 better fits the DNA end. CDR3 length equals 14 residues. Looked up from germline, CDR1 is SGHTS and CDR2 is YDEGEE. The DNA of the CDR3 is TGTGCCAGCCCGAGCCCAGGGGCTTTTTACGAGCAGTACTTC. It specifies CASPSPGAFYEQYF.

The chain recombines TRBV18 with TRBJ2-5; D might be TRBD1 (5 bases). The V gene lost 5 bases and the J gene lost 5 bases, with 18 bases spanning the gap. The CDR3 totals 15 residues. Germline CDR1 KGHSH, CDR2 LQKENI. The CDR3 is CASSERIQGRETQYF. CDR3 nucleotides: TGTGCCAGCTCAGAAAGAATCCAGGGAAGGGAGACCCAGTACTTC. The complete variable domain, with remaining parts taken from reference TRBV18 and TRBJ2-5, reads NAGVMQNPRHLVRRRGQEARLRCSPMKGHSHVYWYRQLPEEGLKFMVYLQKENIIDESGMPKERFSAEFPKEGPSILRIQQVVRGDSAAYFCASSERIQGRETQYFGPGTRLLVL.

V is TRBV2 and J is TRBJ2-7, with 7 bases aligning to TRBD1. V trimming: 8 bases; J trimming: 3 bases; junction bases outside the gene matches: 4. This CDR3 is built from 12 residues. The germline V gene encodes CDR1 SNHLY and CDR2 FYNNEI. DNA for the CDR3: TGTGCCAGCGGGACAGTCTTCTACGAGCAGTACTTC. Its protein is CASGTVFYEQYF.

This chain connects TRBV27 to TRBJ2-3; D not resolved. In germline, CDR1 is MNHEY, CDR2 SMNVEV (reference sequence). The CDR3 extends over 12 amino acids. The V gene lost 2 bases and the J gene lost 5 bases, with 5 bases spanning the gap. The CDR3 region has the DNA TGTGCCAGCAGTTTAGACGGAGATACGCAGTATTTT. This translates into CASSLDGDTQYF.

The rearrangement uses TRBV30 and TRBJ1-2, with 9 bases matching TRBD1. V shed 4 bases and J 2 bases; nucleotides not matched to a gene: 11. The CDR3 runs 16 residues. Germline CDR1 GTSNPN, CDR2 SVGIG (reference sequence). The CDR3 DNA reads TGTGCCTGGATCGGGGACAGGGAGCCCTCCAACTATGGCTACACCTTC. The encoded protein is CAWIGDREPSNYGYTF.

V gene TRBV11-2 combines with J gene TRBJ2-1; D call uncertain. CDR1 is SGHAT and CDR2 is FQNNGV in the germline V gene. The CDR3 contains 17 residues. V lost 5 bases and J lost 0, with 17 bases in between. In DNA form, the CDR3 reads TGTGCCAGCAGCCAGCACCCGACTTATAACTCCTACAATGAGCAGTTCTTC. Its protein product is CASSQHPTYNSYNEQFF.

V and J are TRBV5-1 and TRBJ1-1; 8 bases fit TRBD1. CDR1 SGHRS and CDR2 YFSETQ come from the germline V gene. This CDR3 is built from 13 residues. Trimming at V came to 4 bases and at J to 8 bases, leaving 7 bases not matched to a gene. Here the CDR3 reads CASSPGQGLEAFF. In DNA, the CDR3 is TGCGCCAGCAGCCCCGGACAGGGCCTCGAAGCTTTCTTT.

This sequence joins TRBV11-2 and TRBJ2-7; D is possibly TRBD1 (6 bases). Trimming pared 4 bases from V and 0 bases from J, leaving 13 bases between. The CDR3 has 15 residues. Germline V gene sequence: CDR1 SGHAT, CDR2 FQNNGV. The CDR3 here is CASSYETGNSYEQYF. The DNA for the CDR3 is TGTGCCAGCAGCTACGAGACAGGAAACTCCTACGAGCAGTACTTC.

This clone was counted between two and nine times. The V and J genes are TRBV5-1 and TRBJ1-6, with D maybe TRBD1 (5 bases). The germline V gene has CDR1 SGHRS and CDR2 YFSETQ. Trimming removed 1 base from V and 7 bases from J, with 15 bases in between. The length of the CDR3 is 16 residues. The CDR3 DNA follows: TGCGCCAGCAGCTTGTATTTTGCTGGGGGAAATTCACCCCTCCACTTT. It specifies CASSLYFAGGNSPLHF.

This chain uses TRBV29-1 with TRBJ2-7, with TRBD1 as a possible D gene (6 bases). The CDR3 spans 11 residues. Trimming shortened V by 8 bases and J by 3 bases, and 11 bases separated the two germline ends. CDR1 and CDR2 (germline): SQVTM, ANQGSEA. The CDR3 region is CSFTRGYEQYF. CDR3 nucleotide sequence: TGCAGCTTCACCAGGGGCTACGAGCAGTACTTC.

On this clone: At the DNA level, this CDR3 is encoded by other sequences in the same sample as well. V and J are TRBV4-1 and TRBJ1-1; 8 bases line up with TRBD1. V was clipped by 4 bases and J by 1 base; unmatched bases: 2. The CDR3 is 14 amino acids. CDR1 and CDR2 from the germline V gene are MGHRA and YSYEKL. CDR3 region: CASSLGQGNTEAFF. CDR3 nucleotides: TGCGCCAGCAGCCTCGGACAGGGGAACACTGAAGCTTTCTTT.

The gene calls are TRBV12-5 and TRBJ2-1, with D maybe TRBD2 (7 bases). CDR1 and CDR2 (germline): LGHNT, FRNRAP. V lost 5 bases and J 7 bases, leaving 18 bases between the germline ends. The CDR3 is 15 residues long. CDR3 DNA sequence: TGTGCTAGTGGTCCCACCGAAGGGGGGGATAATGAGCAGTTCTTC. This gives the protein CASGPTEGGDNEQFF. The full variable domain, its missing parts supplied by reference TRBV12-5 and TRBJ2-1, is DARVTQTPRHKVTEMGQEVTMRCQPILGHNTVFWYRQTMMQGLELLAYFRNRAPLDDSGMPKDRFSAEMPDATLATLKIQPSEPRDSAVYFCASGPTEGGDNEQFFGPGTRLTVL.